Presented here are 11 T cell receptor beta chains from one specimen sequenced in a study of OX40 agonist ivuxolimab in advanced cancers. Profiled with immunoSEQ multiplex PCR; TCRdb holds only in-frame clones, not every one. Altogether about 84,000 clones are present, roughly 89% being singletons, with the ten largest covering roughly 0.19%. Sequencing was performed on CD4+ or CD8+ T cells sorted from blood, taken in a trial of the OX40 agonist ivuxolimab. These receptors were taken from an adult with an advanced solid tumor such as melanoma, head and neck, liver or kidney cancer.

The V gene is TRBV10-3, the J gene TRBJ2-3; possibly TRBD2 for D (6 bases). This CDR3 contains 16 residues. The V end was cut by 3 bases, the J end by 3 bases, with 16 bases between. Germline values: CDR1 ENHRY, CDR2 SYGVKD. The CDR3 DNA follows: TGTGCCATCAGTGACCTTGCGGGACCGATGACAGATACGCAGTATTTT. As protein: CAISDLAGPMTDTQYF.

The rearrangement joins TRBV5-1 to TRBJ2-5; no reliable D call. Germline V gene lookup returns CDR1 SGHRS and CDR2 YFSETQ. The CDR3 is 14 amino acids. Deletions cut 0 bases from V and 5 bases from J, with 11 bases between. The CDR3 here is CASSLVAVQETQYF. Written as DNA, the CDR3 is TGCGCCAGCAGCTTGGTGGCAGTCCAGGAGACCCAGTACTTC.

Only one count was recorded for this clone. The chain couples TRBV4-3 to TRBJ1-6; D not certain. The CDR3 covers 16 residues. CDR1 and CDR2 (germline): LGHNA, YSLEER. Trimming removed 1 base at V and 6 bases at J, with 13 bases between. Here the CDR3 reads CASSQAGRGVNSPLHF. As DNA, the CDR3 is TGCGCCAGCAGCCAAGCAGGACGAGGAGTTAATTCACCCCTCCACTTT.

This chain's CDR3 is CASSPDRLSSYEQYF. CDR3 coding DNA: TGTGCCAGCTCACCAGACAGGTTAAGCTCCTACGAGCAGTACTTC. The gene calls are TRBV18 and TRBJ2-7; a weak D match, TRBD1 (6 bases). Germline loops: CDR1 KGHSH, CDR2 LQKENI. V lost 2 bases and J lost 0, with 11 bases in between. CDR3 length: 15 amino acids.

The V call is TRBV5-1, the J call TRBJ2-7; D gene uncertain. The CDR3 loop spans 13 amino acids. CDR1 and CDR2 (germline): SGHRS, YFSETQ. The CDR3 sequence is CASSLGHHYEQYV. The CDR3 DNA sequence: TGTGCCAGCAGCTTGGGTCACCACTACGAGCAGTACGTC.

The chain carries TRBV28 and TRBJ1-1, with D possibly being TRBD1 (5 bases). The CDR3 is 14 residues long. V lost 5 bases, J lost 1 base, and 11 bases lay in between. CDR1 MDHEN and CDR2 SYDVKM come from the germline V gene. The CDR3 loop reads CASSPRGSNTEAFF. The CDR3 DNA follows: TGTGCCAGCAGTCCCCGGGGCTCGAACACTGAAGCTTTCTTT. Together with reference TRBV28 and TRBJ1-1, the CDR3 gives the full variable domain: DVKVTQSSRYLVKRTGEKVFLECVQDMDHENMFWYRQDPGLGLRLIYFSYDVKMKEKGDIPEGYSVSREKKERFSLILESASTNQTSMYLCASSPRGSNTEAFFGQGTRLTVV.

This clone was seen a single time. The V gene is TRBV10-3, the J gene TRBJ2-7; the D call may be TRBD1 or TRBD2 (5 bases each). The CDR3 has 11 amino acids. Per germline, CDR1 ENHRY and CDR2 SYGVKD. The DNA for the CDR3 is TGTGAACGCAGGGCGGAGGCCGAGCAGTACGTC. It encodes CERRAEAEQYV.

This chain connects TRBV2 to TRBJ2-3; a possible D gene is TRBD1 (5 bases). V was clipped by 4 bases and J by 5 bases, with 16 bases between them. CDR3 length: 15 amino acids. CDR1 is SNHLY and CDR2 is FYNNEI in the germline V gene. The CDR3 DNA follows: TGTGCCAGCAGTGCCCTTGTACAGGCTGAAGATACGCAGTATTTT. Residues: CASSALVQAEDTQYF.

The chain joins TRBV19 to TRBJ2-1; 9 nucleotides match TRBD2. The length of the CDR3 is 15 residues. V lost 3 bases to trimming and J lost 5 bases; unmatched junction nucleotides: 5. Germline lookup yields CDR1 LNHDA and CDR2 SQIVND (reference sequence). The CDR3 sequence is CASSILPSGNNEQFF. The CDR3, as DNA: TGTGCCAGTAGTATTCTCCCTAGCGGGAACAATGAGCAGTTCTTC.

J is TRBJ1-2 and V is TRBV7-9; D is perhaps TRBD1 (6 bases). CDR1 is SEHNR, CDR2 FQNEAQ, per germline (reference sequence). CDR3 size: 14 residues. The V and J ends lost 5 bases and 1 base respectively, with 11 bases between them. The CDR3 protein is CASSAGQSNYGYTF. For the CDR3, the DNA is TGTGCCAGCAGCGCAGGACAGAGTAACTATGGCTACACCTTC.

This clone was seen only once. The rearrangement joins TRBV5-1 to TRBJ2-1; TRBD2 matches at 8 bases. CDR1 and CDR2 (germline): SGHRS, YFSETQ. This CDR3 region has 16 residues. J was trimmed by 4 bases and V by 4 bases; bases with no gene match: 10. Here the CDR3 reads CASSPGARGGYNEQFF. The CDR3 DNA reads as TGCGCCAGCAGCCCCGGTGCTCGGGGGGGGTACAATGAGCAGTTCTTC.